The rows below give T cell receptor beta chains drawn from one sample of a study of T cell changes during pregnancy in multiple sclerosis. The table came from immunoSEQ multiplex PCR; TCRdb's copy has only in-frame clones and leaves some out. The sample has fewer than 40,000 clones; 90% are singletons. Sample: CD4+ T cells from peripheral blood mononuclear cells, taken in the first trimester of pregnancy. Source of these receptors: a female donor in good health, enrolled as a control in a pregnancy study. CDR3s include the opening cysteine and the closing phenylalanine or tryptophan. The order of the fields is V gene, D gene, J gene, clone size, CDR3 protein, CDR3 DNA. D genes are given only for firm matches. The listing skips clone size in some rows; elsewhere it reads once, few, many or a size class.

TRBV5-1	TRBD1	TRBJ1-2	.	CASSLQGGYGYTF	TGCGCCAGCAGCTTGCAGGGGGGCTATGGCTACACCTTC
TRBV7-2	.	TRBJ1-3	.	CASSSRVLGGNTIYF	TGTGCCAGCAGCAGCAGGGTGCTGGGAGGAAACACCATATATTTT
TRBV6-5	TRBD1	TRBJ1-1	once	CASSRTGKKGTEAFF	TGTGCCAGCAGCCGGACAGGGAAGAAGGGCACTGAAGCTTTCTTT
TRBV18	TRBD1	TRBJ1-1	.	CASSLGQSNTEAFF	TGTGCCAGCTCCTTGGGACAGTCGAACACTGAAGCTTTCTTT
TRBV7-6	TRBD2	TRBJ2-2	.	CASRQTSGSGELFF	TGTGCCAGCAGGCAAACTAGCGGATCCGGGGAGCTGTTTTTT
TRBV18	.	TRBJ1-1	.	CASSGQSNTEAFF	TGTGCCAGCTCTGGACAGTCGAACACTGAAGCTTTCTTT
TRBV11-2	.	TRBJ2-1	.	CASSLGLVNEQFF	TGTGCCAGCAGCTTAGGTCTAGTCAATGAGCAGTTCTTC
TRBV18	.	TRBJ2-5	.	CASSVTGLVGQETQYF	TGTGCCAGCTCAGTCACAGGGTTGGTGGGGCAAGAGACCCAGTACTTC
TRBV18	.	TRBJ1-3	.	CASSSTSISGNTIYF	TGTGCCAGCTCTTCCACATCGATCTCTGGAAACACCATATATTTT
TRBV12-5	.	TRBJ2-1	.	CASGTSYNEQFF	TGTGCTAGTGGTACATCCTACAATGAGCAGTTCTTC
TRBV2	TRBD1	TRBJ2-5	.	CASSPDRGQETQYF	TGTGCCAGCAGCCCGGACAGGGGACAGGAGACCCAGTACTTC
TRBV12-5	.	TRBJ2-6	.	CATTQGFSASGANVLTF	TGTGCTACCACCCAGGGGTTCTCCGCCTCTGGGGCCAACGTCCTGACTTTC
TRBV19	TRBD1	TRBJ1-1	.	CASSPLGTGSTEAFF	TGTGCCAGTAGTCCCCTAGGGACAGGTTCTACTGAAGCTTTCTTT
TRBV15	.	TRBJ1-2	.	CATSRLLTGGSYGYTF	TGTGCCACCAGCAGACTCTTAACGGGAGGGAGCTATGGCTACACCTTC
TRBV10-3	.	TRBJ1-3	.	CAISETGSGNTIYF	TGTGCCATCAGTGAGACAGGCTCTGGAAACACCATATATTTT
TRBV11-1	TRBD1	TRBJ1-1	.	CASTLLTGGNTEAFF	TGTGCCAGCACCCTATTAACAGGGGGGAACACTGAAGCTTTCTTT
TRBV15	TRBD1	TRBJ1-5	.	CATSGTGSRQPQHF	TGTGCCACCAGTGGGACAGGGTCCCGTCAGCCCCAGCATTTT
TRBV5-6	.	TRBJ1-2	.	CASSLRQLFYGYTF	TGTGCCAGCAGCTTACGACAGCTATTCTATGGCTACACCTTC
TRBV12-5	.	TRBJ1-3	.	CASGYSRQVGNTIYF	TGTGCTAGTGGTTACTCCCGGCAGGTTGGAAACACCATATATTTT
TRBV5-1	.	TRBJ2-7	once	CASSLDRQNYEQYF	TGCGCCAGCAGCTTGGATCGCCAGAACTACGAGCAGTACTTC
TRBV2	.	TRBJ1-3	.	CASSDGRTGISNTIYF	TGTGCCAGCAGTGACGGTAGAACAGGGATTTCCAACACCATATATTTT
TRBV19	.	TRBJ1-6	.	CATRQQGDNSPLHF	TGTGCCACTCGACAGCAGGGCGATAATTCACCCCTCCACTTT
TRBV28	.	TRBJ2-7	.	CASSFPLTAVEQYF	TGTGCCAGCAGTTTTCCACTCACAGCGGTAGAGCAGTACTTC
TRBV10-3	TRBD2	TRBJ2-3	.	CAISARGGRASTDTQYF	TGTGCCATCAGTGCGCGGGGGGGCAGGGCAAGCACAGATACGCAGTATTTT
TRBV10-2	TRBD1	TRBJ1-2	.	CASSGPGGGYTF	TGCGCCAGCAGTGGTCCAGGGGGAGGCTACACCTTC
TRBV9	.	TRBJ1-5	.	CARTGGENQPQHF	TGTGCCAGAACGGGGGGGGAAAATCAGCCCCAGCATTTT
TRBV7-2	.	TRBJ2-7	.	CASSFDREYEQYF	TGTGCCAGCAGCTTTGATCGGGAGTACGAGCAGTACTTC